The sequence of this T cell receptor beta chain was determined in a study of OX40 agonist ivuxolimab in advanced cancers. Germline V gene lookup returns CDR1 SGDLS and CDR2 YYNGEE. Germline trimming cut 4 bases from V and 5 bases from J; bases unmatched to any gene: 4. This CDR3 region has 13 residues. Autoimmune disease history or systemic immunosuppression disqualified patients. Here immunoSEQ multiplex PCR was the method, and the copy in TCRdb shows in-frame clones only, minus some. Of about 55,000 clones in the sample, roughly 90% were seen once. The specimen comprised CD4+ or CD8+ T cells sorted from blood, sampled in a trial of the OX40 agonist ivuxolimab. This clonotype was obtained from an adult with an advanced solid tumor such as melanoma, head and neck, liver or kidney cancer. The chain has TRBV9 and TRBJ2-7; 9 nucleotides match TRBD1. Here the CDR3 reads CASSPDRGDEQYF. CDR3 bases: TGTGCCAGCAGCCCGGACAGGGGCGACGAGCAGTACTTC.